This T cell receptor (beta chain) appears in the sequencing data of a study of T cell clones after liver transplantation (dated by TCRdb to about 2019). As for the study more broadly: Samples were obtained from ITN030ST, a randomized trial in which withdrawal of immunosuppression was attempted within 2 years of liver transplantation. Donor-reactive T cell clones were identified using TCRbeta sequencing after a pre-transplant mixed lymphocyte reaction and were then followed in post-transplant blood. As an antigen-independent comparator for the donor-reactive sequences, third party-reactive TCRbeta sequences from pre-transplant MLRs were identified as well. Of the eight recipients, a few were HCV-positive, while the remaining recipients had been transplanted for non-autoimmune, non-viral indications. No induction therapy was given to the subjects, and standard immunosuppression was administered until randomization at 12-24 months post-transplant. Tolerance meant complete immunosuppression withdrawal for at least one year without liver enzymes rising beyond twice the upper limit of normal. Blood samples were collected pre-transplant, pre-randomization before withdrawal, and post-randomization after either complete withdrawal or failed withdrawal. The studied cohort comprised 8 liver transplant recipients, 3 classified as tolerant and 5 as non-tolerant.

Thawed unstimulated PBMCs were stained for CD3, CD4 and CD8 and FACS-sorted into CD3+CD4+ and CD3+CD8+ populations. All 8 studied subjects were randomized to withdrawal of immunosuppression. The Qiagen DNeasy Blood and Tissue Kit was used for genomic DNA isolation. Germline trimming: 5 bases from V, 5 bases from J; junction bases outside gene matches: 11. Reading the germline V gene gives CDR1 SGHAT and CDR2 FQNNGV. The CDR3 runs 17 amino acids, cysteine and phenylalanine included. Only the CDR3 portion is preserved as DNA: 51 bases, with reading frame beginning at the first base. High-throughput TCRbeta CDR3 sequencing of frozen genomic DNA was performed by immunoSEQ, with PCR amplification, mapping, bias correction and internal controls included. Processing in the source paper ran as follows. Productive rearrangements were kept, and unique TCRbeta sequences were defined by CDR3 nucleotide sequence plus V and J gene. For a sequence to be called donor-reactive, it needed a frequency of at least 0.01% and at least 5-fold expansion in CFSE-low cells compared with unstimulated pre-transplant cells. Per-subject minimum frequency thresholds, based on the lowest-template unstimulated sample, ensured at least 90% detection power. Jensen-Shannon divergence between the top 1000 TCRbeta sequences post- versus pre-transplant served as the measure of repertoire turnover. Changes in detection of donor-reactive sequences were tested with two-sided Fisher's exact tests. TCRdb limited this immuneACCESS table to in-frame rearrangements with V and J called. A share of clones is missing; checked studies link under half to unresolved V genes, and the rest is unexplained. V and J calls and clone size are as listed in that table; D and trimming were resolved from the DNA. This sample lists tens of thousands of clones; 84% were detected once. The ten largest clones take up over 2% of the sample.

The paper's findings and limits, for the study overall: When repertoire turnover was taken into account, detection of donor-reactive sequences was significantly reduced in 7 of 8 subjects for CD4 and in 8 of 8 subjects for CD8. Low numbers of available donor cells limited the measurable donor-reactive repertoire in two subjects. Because allograft tissue specimens were not available, migration of donor-reactive T cells into the graft, rather than deletion, may have occurred. The conclusions were preliminary, being limited by small, heterogeneous patient numbers and by non-standardized post-transplant time points. In most of the 8 subjects, regardless of tolerance or HCV status, circulating donor-reactive CD4 TCRbeta sequences dropped significantly post-transplant. The decline in donor-reactive sequences exceeded the decline in third party-reactive sequences, suggesting partial antigen-specific deletion that was unrelated to withdrawal success.

As regards this clone: Its antigen remains unidentified. It has no much larger one-base neighbor in the sample; base qualities were not kept.

Here the chain combines TRBV11-2 and TRBJ2-2, with 10 bases aligning to TRBD1. Sample: CD4+ T cells from blood, taken less than 50 months after liver transplant. This clonotype originated in a human patient who received a liver transplant. The graft donor may be the source of some T cells after a transplant. The DNA is TGTGCCAGCAGCCACGACCGAGGACAGGGGGGAACCGGGGAGCTGTTTTTT. Its protein is CASSHDRGQGGTGELFF.